Sequencing of this T cell receptor beta chain was carried out in a study of PD-1 and CTLA-4 blockade in melanoma. This clone came up once. The CDR3 totals 15 residues. The V and J ends lost 5 bases and 2 bases, in that order; junction bases with no gene match: 4. CDR1 and CDR2 from the germline V gene are LNHDA and SQIVND (reference sequence). Sequencing used immunoSEQ multiplex PCR; TCRdb keeps in-frame clones, though not all of them. The repertoire has about 11,000 clones, 82% of them found once; the top ten carry under 35%. This rearrangement joins TRBV19 to TRBJ2-1; 9 bases agree with TRBD1. Specimen: CD8+ T cells from peripheral blood, collected from a patient given anti-PD-1 treatment. The receptor was derived from a human donor with melanoma. CDR3 sequence (DNA): TGTGCCAGTAGTCCTGGGACAGGGACCTACAATGAGCAGTTCTTC. Protein product: CASSPGTGTYNEQFF.